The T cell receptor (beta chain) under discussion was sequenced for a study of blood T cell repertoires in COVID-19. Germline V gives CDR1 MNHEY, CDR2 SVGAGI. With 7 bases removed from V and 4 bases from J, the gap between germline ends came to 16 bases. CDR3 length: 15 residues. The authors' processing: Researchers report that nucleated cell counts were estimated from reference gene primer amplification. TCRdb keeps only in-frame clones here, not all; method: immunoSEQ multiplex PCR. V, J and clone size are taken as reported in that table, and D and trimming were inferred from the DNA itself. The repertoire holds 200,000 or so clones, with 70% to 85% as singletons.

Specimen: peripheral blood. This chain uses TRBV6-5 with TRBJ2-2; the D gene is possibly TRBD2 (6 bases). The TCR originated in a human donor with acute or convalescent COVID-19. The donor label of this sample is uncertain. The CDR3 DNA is TGTGCCAGCATGTGGAGGGGCCTGGGCACCGGGGAGCTGTTTTTT. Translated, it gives CASMWRGLGTGELFF.